Presented here are 14 T cell receptor beta chains from one specimen sequenced in a study of cytomegalovirus exposure and HLA in healthy donors. Researchers ran the PCR with 60 Vbeta and 13 Jbeta primers. The repertoire was sequenced with immunoSEQ multiplex PCR; TCRdb's copy has only in-frame clones and lacks some. The sample includes 110,000 or so clones, about 64% of them seen just once. Sample: PBMCs. These receptors were obtained from a man aged 18 to 29 in good health and CMV-seropositive.

This clone turned up a few times. The rearrangement uses TRBV7-9 and TRBJ2-5, with a tentative D call TRBD2 (7 bases). The ends were cut back, 5 bases at V and 7 bases at J, with 17 bases in the middle. Germline CDR1 is SEHNR and CDR2 is FQNEAQ (reference sequence). CDR3 length: 14 residues. The CDR3 region has the DNA TGTGCCAGCAGCCCAGATGGGGGGGCAGGGACCCAGTACTTC. Amino acid sequence: CASSPDGGAGTQYF.

CDR3 sequence reads: CASSVLENTGELFF. CDR3 DNA sequence: TGTGCCAGCAGCGTGTTAGAGAACACCGGGGAGCTGTTTTTT. The chain employs TRBV9 and TRBJ2-2; D gene ambiguous. This CDR3 is 14 amino acids long. Germline-derived CDR1 and CDR2 are SGDLS and YYNGEE. Trimming cost V 2 bases and J 1 base, with 6 bases left between them. Filled out from reference TRBV9 and TRBJ2-2, the complete variable domain reads DSGVTQTPKHLITATGQRVTLRCSPRSGDLSVYWYQQSLDQGLQFLIQYYNGEERAKGNILERFSAQQFPDLHSELNLSSLELGDSALYFCASSVLENTGELFFGEGSRLTVL.

The chain is built from TRBV27 and TRBJ1-6; D is possibly TRBD1 (5 bases). V shed 3 bases and J shed 10 bases, with 13 bases lying between them. The CDR3 contains 14 residues. CDR1 and CDR2 (germline): MNHEY, SMNVEV (reference sequence). The CDR3 nucleotides are TGTGCCAGCAGTTTGGGCCGCGGGGCCTCACCCCTCCACTTT. Its translation: CASSLGRGASPLHF.

V gene TRBV29-1 combines with J gene TRBJ2-7; D gene uncertain. Germline loops: CDR1 SQVTM, CDR2 ANQGSEA. V was shortened by 4 bases and J by 5 bases, with 12 bases between the two germline ends. This CDR3 spans 12 amino acids. CDR3 loop: CSVGSPVDEQYF. For the CDR3, the DNA is TGCAGCGTTGGGTCCCCGGTGGACGAGCAGTACTTC.

The chain couples TRBV7-9 to TRBJ2-1; 7 bases are a match to TRBD2. Germline V lookup: CDR1 SEHNR, CDR2 FQNEAQ (reference sequence). This CDR3 spans 14 amino acids. After removal of 2 bases from V and 6 bases from J, the junction contained 4 bases not matched to a gene. The CDR3 reads CASSLFGGGNEQFF. DNA of the CDR3: TGTGCCAGCAGCTTATTTGGGGGGGGCAATGAGCAGTTCTTC. Combining the CDR3 with reference TRBV7-9 and TRBJ2-1 gives the whole variable domain DTGVSQNPRHKITKRGQNVTFRCDPISEHNRLYWYRQTLGQGPEFLTYFQNEAQLEKSRLLSDRFSAERPKGSFSTLEIQRTEQGDSAMYLCASSLFGGGNEQFFGPGTRLTVL.

The table lists this clone with a few counts. The chain carries TRBV27 and TRBJ2-5, with 9 bases that match TRBD2. The J segment lost 1 base and the V segment lost 6 bases, leaving 12 bases of the junction unmatched. This CDR3 region has 17 residues. Germline CDR1 MNHEY, CDR2 SMNVEV (reference sequence). The CDR3 spells CASRLGSSGALQETQYF. CDR3 sequence (DNA): TGTGCCAGCAGACTAGGGTCTAGCGGGGCGCTCCAAGAGACCCAGTACTTC.

J is TRBJ2-3 and V is TRBV9, with 9 nucleotides matching TRBD1. J lost 4 bases, V lost 3 bases, and 6 bases had no gene match. The length of the CDR3 is 15 residues. Germline loops: CDR1 SGDLS, CDR2 YYNGEE. CDR3 in amino acids: CASSDRDRVADTQYF. The CDR3 DNA follows: TGTGCCAGCAGCGACCGGGACAGGGTAGCAGATACGCAGTATTTT.

In its sample, this clone was seen a few times. The chain combines TRBV19 with TRBJ1-2, with D tentatively TRBD1 (5 bases). This CDR3 is built from 15 residues. The germline CDR1 and CDR2 sequences are LNHDA and SQIVND (reference sequence). V was trimmed by 7 bases and J by 8 bases, leaving 23 bases between them. As DNA, the CDR3 is TGTGCCAGTAACGATGATGGGCAGGCACAGGAGGGCTACACCTTC. It codes for CASNDDGQAQEGYTF.

This clone was observed a handful of times. The V gene is TRBV4-2, the J gene TRBJ1-2, with TRBD1 matching over 8 bases. The CDR3 is made up of 19 amino acids. Trimming removed 0 bases from V and 5 bases from J; junction bases left unmatched: 17. Looked up from germline, CDR1 is LGHNA and CDR2 is YNFKEQ. DNA for the CDR3: TGTGCCAGCAGCCAAGATCTTTTAGGACAGGGTAATGCGGCGTATGGCTACACCTTC. This translates into CASSQDLLGQGNAAYGYTF.

The CDR3, as DNA: TGTGCCAGCAGCGGGCGGACAGAGATGAACACTGAAGCTTTCTTT. As protein: CASSGRTEMNTEAFF. The chain is built from TRBV5-6 and TRBJ1-1, with D possibly matching TRBD1 (6 bases). Germline V CDR1 and CDR2: SGHDT, YYEEEE. The V end lost 4 bases, the J end lost 0 bases, and 13 bases lay between the germline ends. CDR3 length: 15 amino acids.

This clone occurred a few times. V and J are TRBV15 and TRBJ1-3; D is perhaps TRBD1 (5 bases). V dropped 0 bases and J dropped 0 bases, with 15 bases sitting between them. The CDR3 sequence is 18 residues long. From germline, CDR1 is LNHNV and CDR2 YYDKDF (reference sequence). CDR3 bases: TGTGCCACCAGCAGAGATCAAGTGGGGCTGGGCTCTGGAAACACCATATATTTT. It codes for CATSRDQVGLGSGNTIYF.

The chain uses TRBV18 and TRBJ2-7, with unresolved D. The germline gives CDR1 KGHSH, CDR2 LQKENI. This CDR3 region has 12 residues. V was trimmed by 2 bases and J by 5 bases, leaving 7 bases between them. The CDR3 region is CASSPFYHEQYF. CDR3 DNA sequence: TGTGCCAGCTCACCATTCTACCACGAGCAGTACTTC.

The chain combines TRBV7-9 with TRBJ2-3; 13 nucleotides agree with TRBD2. The CDR3 is 19 residues long. Germline CDR1 SEHNR, CDR2 FQNEAQ (reference sequence). With 7 bases clipped from V and 0 bases from J, the junction kept 13 bases outside the gene matches. CDR3 protein: CASTTGGLAGFVSTDTQYF. As DNA, the CDR3 is TGTGCCAGCACCACGGGGGGACTAGCGGGGTTCGTTAGCACAGATACGCAGTATTTT.

The genes are TRBV25-1 and TRBJ1-6, with 8 nucleotides matching TRBD1. V was pared by 3 bases and J by 4 bases, with 5 bases of the junction left unmatched. This CDR3 has 16 residues. The germline CDR1 and CDR2 sequences are MGHDK and SYGVNS. CDR3 nucleotide sequence: TGTGCCAGCAGTGACCAGGACAGGGCTTATAATTCACCCCTCCACTTT. It translates to CASSDQDRAYNSPLHF.